The present entry profiles one T cell receptor (beta chain) with its context. Its matching antigen is unknown. This specimen comes from a study of CD8+ T cells in alopecia areata. In the study overall: Dosing spanned 6 to 18 months on tofacitinib, then 6 months off drug. The investigators scored severity in treated patients by the percentage of affected scalp area. Study-wide results and caveats: Scalp samples also contribute reads from the resident alphabeta T cells found in normal skin. Scalp and blood samples kept many expanded lesional clones throughout tofacitinib.

Sequencing used cDNA as its template, made by extracting RNA and reverse transcribing it. Some clones are missing from TCRdb's copy, which holds only in-frame ones; the method was immunoSEQ multiplex PCR. Found here are some 240,000 clones, approximately 57% of them singletons; the top ten hold roughly 1.5%. The CDR3 has 16 residues. Germline CDR1 and CDR2: LGHNA and YSLEER. V was shortened by 4 bases and J by 5 bases, with 18 bases between the two germline ends. Treatment given: oral pan-JAK inhibitor, 5-10 mg twice daily. The specimen was CD4+ T cells sorted from blood, collected at week 4, from a patient treated with tofacitinib. The sequence was collected from a human donor with alopecia areata. The chain couples TRBV4-3 to TRBJ2-4, with D perhaps assigned TRBD1 or TRBD2 (5 bases each). Here the CDR3 reads CASSPSIGDGENIQYF. CDR3 nucleotide sequence: TGCGCCAGCAGCCCCTCGATCGGGGACGGAGAAAACATTCAGTACTTC.